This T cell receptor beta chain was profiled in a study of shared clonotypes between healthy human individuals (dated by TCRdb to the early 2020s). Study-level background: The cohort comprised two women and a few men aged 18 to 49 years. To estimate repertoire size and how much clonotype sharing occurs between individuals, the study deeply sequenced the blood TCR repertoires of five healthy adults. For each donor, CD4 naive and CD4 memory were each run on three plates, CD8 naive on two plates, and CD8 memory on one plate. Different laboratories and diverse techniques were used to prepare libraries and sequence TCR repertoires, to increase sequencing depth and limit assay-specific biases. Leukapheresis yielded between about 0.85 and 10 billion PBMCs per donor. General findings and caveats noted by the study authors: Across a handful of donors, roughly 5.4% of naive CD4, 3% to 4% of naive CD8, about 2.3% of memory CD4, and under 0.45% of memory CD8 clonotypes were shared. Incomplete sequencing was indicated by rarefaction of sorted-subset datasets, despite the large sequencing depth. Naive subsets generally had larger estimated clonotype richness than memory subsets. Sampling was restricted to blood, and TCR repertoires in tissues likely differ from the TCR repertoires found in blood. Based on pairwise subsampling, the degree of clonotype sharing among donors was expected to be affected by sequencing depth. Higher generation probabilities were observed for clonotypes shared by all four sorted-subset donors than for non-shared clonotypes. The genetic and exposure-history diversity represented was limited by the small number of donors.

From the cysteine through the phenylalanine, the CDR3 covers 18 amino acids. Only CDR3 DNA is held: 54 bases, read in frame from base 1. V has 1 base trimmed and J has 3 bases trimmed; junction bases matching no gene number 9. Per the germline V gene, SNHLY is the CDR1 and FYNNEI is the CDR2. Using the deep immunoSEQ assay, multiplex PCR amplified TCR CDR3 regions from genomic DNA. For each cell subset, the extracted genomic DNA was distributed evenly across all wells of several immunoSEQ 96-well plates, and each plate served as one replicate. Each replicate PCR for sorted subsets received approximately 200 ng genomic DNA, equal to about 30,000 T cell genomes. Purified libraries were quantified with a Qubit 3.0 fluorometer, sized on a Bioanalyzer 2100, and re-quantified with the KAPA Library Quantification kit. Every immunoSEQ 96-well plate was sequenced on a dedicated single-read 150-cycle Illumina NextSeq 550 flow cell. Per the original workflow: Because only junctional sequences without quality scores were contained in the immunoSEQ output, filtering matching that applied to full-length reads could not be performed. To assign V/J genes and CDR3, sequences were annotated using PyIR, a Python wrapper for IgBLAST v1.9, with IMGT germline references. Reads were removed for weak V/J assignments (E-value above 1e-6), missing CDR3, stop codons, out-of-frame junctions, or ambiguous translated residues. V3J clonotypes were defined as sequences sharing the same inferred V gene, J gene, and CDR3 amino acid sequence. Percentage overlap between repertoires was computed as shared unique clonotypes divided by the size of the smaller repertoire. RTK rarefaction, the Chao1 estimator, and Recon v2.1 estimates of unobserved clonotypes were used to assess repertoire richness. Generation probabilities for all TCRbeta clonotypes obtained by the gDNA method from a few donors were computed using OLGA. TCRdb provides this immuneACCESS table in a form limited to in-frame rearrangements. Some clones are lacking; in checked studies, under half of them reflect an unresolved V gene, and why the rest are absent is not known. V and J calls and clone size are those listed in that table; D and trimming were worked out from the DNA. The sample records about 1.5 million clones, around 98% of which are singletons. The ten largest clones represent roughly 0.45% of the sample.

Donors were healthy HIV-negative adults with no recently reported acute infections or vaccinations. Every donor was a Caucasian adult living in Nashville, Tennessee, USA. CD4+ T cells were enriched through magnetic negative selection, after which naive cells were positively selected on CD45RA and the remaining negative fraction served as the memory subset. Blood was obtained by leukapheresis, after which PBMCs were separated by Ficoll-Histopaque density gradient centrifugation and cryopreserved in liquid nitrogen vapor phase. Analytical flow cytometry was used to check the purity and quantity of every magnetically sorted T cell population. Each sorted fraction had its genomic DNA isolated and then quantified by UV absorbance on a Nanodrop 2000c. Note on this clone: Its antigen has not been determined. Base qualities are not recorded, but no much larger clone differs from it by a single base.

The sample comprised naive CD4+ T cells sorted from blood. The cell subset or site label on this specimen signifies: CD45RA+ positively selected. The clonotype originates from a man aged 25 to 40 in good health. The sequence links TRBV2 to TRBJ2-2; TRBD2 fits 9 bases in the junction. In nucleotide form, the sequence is TGTGCCAGCAGTGAAGGGGGAAGACTAGCGGCCTACACCGGGGAGCTGTTTTTT. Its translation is CASSEGGRLAAYTGELFF.